A selection of T cell receptor beta chains follows, all from one sample in a study of regulatory T cells in long-lasting Graves disease. TCRdb independently ran MiXCR on the multiplex PCR reads; one entry per CDR3 protein. Here the sample spans approximately 380,000 distinct CDR3 sequences, more than 20% being singletons. Sample: peripheral blood mononuclear cells (PBMCs), taken when the disease was refractory, from a patient treated with antithyroid drugs. The source of these receptors is a female donor with Graves disease. Both conserved end residues are part of each CDR3. A D gene is named only where the DNA matches it firmly. The size field is filled for only some rows; it gives once, few, many or a size class.

CDR3 | DNA | V | size | D | J
CATSSTGDYGYTF | TGTGCCACCAGCAGCACAGGGGACTATGGCTACACCTTC | TRBV15 | many | TRBD1 | TRBJ1-2
CASTPEAGRGAFF | TGTGCCAGCACCCCTGAGGCGGGGCGAGGAGCTTTCTTT | TRBV12-3/TRBV12-4 | - | - | TRBJ1-1
CSVLDGGSGNQPQHF | TGCAGCGTCCTTGACGGGGGTTCTGGCAATCAGCCCCAGCATTTT | TRBV29-1 | few | - | TRBJ1-5
CAWRSTGYTEAFF | TGTGCCTGGAGGTCGACAGGTTACACTGAAGCTTTCTTT | TRBV30 | - | - | TRBJ1-1
CASSPRDTAYMGTEAFF | TGTGCCAGCAGCCCACGGGACACCGCGTATATGGGCACTGAAGCTTTCTTT | TRBV9 | - | - | TRBJ1-1
CASSYSTIIPEAFF | TGTGCCAGCAGTTACTCGACGATTATCCCTGAAGCTTTCTTT | TRBV6-5 | few | - | TRBJ1-1
CASRQSGQNTGELFF | TGTGCCAGCAGACAATCGGGACAGAACACCGGGGAGCTGTTTTTT | TRBV6-1 | few | - | TRBJ2-2
CAIEPNQANRHHEQYF | TGTGCCATCGAACCTAATCAGGCGAACAGGCATCACGAGCAGTACTTC | TRBV28 | many | - | TRBJ2-7
CASSLGQTGRAFF | TGTGCCAGCAGCTTAGGACAGACAGGGCGAGCTTTCTTT | TRBV7-2 | - | TRBD1 | TRBJ1-1
CASSQGGKNTEAFF | TGTGCCAGTTCCCAGGGGGGAAAGAACACTGAAGCTTTCTTT | TRBV7-9 | few | TRBD1 | TRBJ1-1
CASSDLAGGTEAFF | TGTGCCAGCAGTGATCTTGCAGGCGGCACTGAAGCTTTCTTT | TRBV6-1 | many | - | TRBJ1-1
CAWSVNYPSYEQYF | TGTGCCTGGAGTGTCAACTACCCCTCCTACGAGCAGTACTTC | TRBV30 | - | - | TRBJ2-7
CASSYQDYSNQPQHF | TGTGCCAGCAGTTATCAAGATTATAGCAATCAGCCCCAGCATTTT | TRBV6-2/TRBV6-3 | few | - | TRBJ1-5
CASSEWLAGVETQYF | TGTGCCAGCAGTGAATGGCTAGCGGGAGTAGAGACCCAGTACTTC | TRBV25-1 | few | TRBD2 | TRBJ2-5
CSVESGQGAGYEQYF | TGCAGCGTTGAATCGGGGCAGGGGGCAGGCTACGAGCAGTACTTC | TRBV29-1 | many | TRBD1 | TRBJ2-7
CASSLIAGASYEQYF | TGTGCCAGCAGTTTAATAGCGGGAGCATCCTACGAGCAGTACTTC | TRBV12-3/TRBV12-4 | many | TRBD2 | TRBJ2-7
CASSFGGGLAGEFGVNTGELFF | TGTGCCAGCAGCTTCGGGGGGGGGCTAGCGGGAGAATTCGGCGTGAACACCGGGGAGCTGTTTTTT | TRBV11-2 | - | TRBD2 | TRBJ2-2
CASSSWTGGTEAFF | TGTGCCAGCAGTTCTTGGACAGGGGGCACTGAAGCTTTCTTT | TRBV28 | many | TRBD1 | TRBJ1-1
CASSLGGQFYEQYF | TGCGCCAGCAGCTTGGGGGGACAGTTCTACGAGCAGTACTTC | TRBV5-1 | few | TRBD1 | TRBJ2-7
CASSSYHLEQYF | TGTGCTAGCAGCTCCTATCACCTCGAGCAGTACTTC | TRBV7-7 | - | - | TRBJ2-7
CASSLPGESHNEQFF | TGTGCCAGCAGTTTACCGGGAGAGTCCCACAATGAGCAGTTCTTC | TRBV12-3/TRBV12-4 | few | - | TRBJ2-1
CASSVDSRTGAYEQYF | TGTGCCAGCAGCGTAGATTCCCGGACAGGCGCCTACGAGCAGTACTTC | TRBV9 | - | TRBD1 | TRBJ2-7
CASSPTSTAETQYF | TGTGCCAGCAGCCCGACTAGCACTGCGGAGACCCAGTACTTC | TRBV5-6 | many | TRBD2 | TRBJ2-5
CASSERGNAGLLPNQPQHF | TGTGCCAGCAGTGAACGGGGAAACGCGGGGCTTTTGCCTAATCAGCCCCAGCATTTT | TRBV2 | many | - | TRBJ1-5
CASSTGTGAFDEQYF | TGTGCCAGCAGTACCGGGACAGGGGCGTTCGACGAGCAGTACTTC | TRBV6-1 | many | TRBD1 | TRBJ2-7
CASKLRGTEAFF | TGTGCCAGCAAACTACGGGGAACTGAAGCTTTCTTT | TRBV7-2 | many | - | TRBJ1-1
CASSPGQGGGNSPLHF | TGCGCCAGCAGCCCGGGACAGGGTGGTGGTAATTCACCCCTCCACTTT | TRBV5-1 | few | TRBD1 | TRBJ1-6
CASSFWLASYNEQFF | TGTGCCAGCAGCTTTTGGCTAGCTTCTTACAATGAGCAGTTCTTC | TRBV2 | once | - | TRBJ2-1
CASSSGTEETQYF | TGTGCCAGCAGTTCCGGGACGGAAGAGACCCAGTACTTC | TRBV28 | many | - | TRBJ2-5
CASSLWLVNERFF | TGTGCCAGCAGTTTATGGCTAGTCAATGAGCGGTTCTTC | TRBV28 | - | - | TRBJ2-1
CASSLPGVRTEAFF | TGTGCCAGCAGTTTACCAGGGGTTAGAACTGAAGCTTTCTTT | TRBV28 | many | - | TRBJ1-1
CASSVGPKPLMNTEAFF | TGTGCCAGCAGCGTAGGTCCCAAACCACTCATGAACACTGAAGCTTTCTTT | TRBV9 | few | - | TRBJ1-1
CASRLAGGHGELFF | TGTGCCAGCAGGCTAGCGGGAGGTCACGGGGAGCTGTTTTTT | TRBV6-1 | few | TRBD2 | TRBJ2-2
CASSPGWEGELFF | TGTGCCAGCAGTCCGGGATGGGAAGGGGAGCTGTTTTTT | TRBV7-9 | - | - | TRBJ2-2
CASSETSGRIKQYF | TGTGCCAGCAGCGAAACTAGCGGGAGAATCAAGCAGTACTTC | TRBV6-1 | few | TRBD2 | TRBJ2-7
CASSFRREGRETQYF | TGTGCCAGCAGTTTTCGGCGGGAGGGCCGGGAGACCCAGTACTTC | TRBV12-3/TRBV12-4 | few | TRBD2 | TRBJ2-5
CASSSVGYEQYF | TGTGCCAGCAGTTCTGTAGGATACGAGCAGTACTTC | TRBV6-2/TRBV6-3 | many | - | TRBJ2-7
CATRGYPNTGELFF | TGTGCCACCCGGGGCTACCCAAACACCGGGGAGCTGTTTTTT | TRBV27 | many | - | TRBJ2-2
CASSPVNTEAFF | TGTGCCAGCAGTCCGGTAAACACTGAAGCTTTCTTT | TRBV6-1 | many | - | TRBJ1-1
CAASPNGGLEQYF | TGTGCCGCTTCCCCCAACGGGGGACTCGAGCAGTACTTC | TRBV27 | - | - | TRBJ2-7
CASSFGQEEGYTF | TGTGCCAGCAGCTTTGGACAGGAGGAAGGCTACACCTTC | TRBV7-3 | once | TRBD1 | TRBJ1-2
CASSYLEGTGGPSGYGYTF | TGTGCCAGCAGTTACCTCGAGGGGACAGGGGGGCCCTCAGGATATGGCTACACCTTC | TRBV6-2/TRBV6-3 | few | TRBD1 | TRBJ1-2
CASSYRVHEQYF | TGTGCCAGCAGTTACAGGGTCCACGAGCAGTACTTC | TRBV6-2/TRBV6-3 | few | - | TRBJ2-7
CATSDFGQGHRADTQYF | TGTGCCACCAGTGATTTTGGGCAGGGCCACAGAGCAGATACGCAGTATTTT | TRBV24-1 | few | - | TRBJ2-3
CASSESERGYTGELFF | TGTGCCAGCAGCGAGTCCGAAAGGGGATACACCGGGGAGCTGTTTTTT | TRBV7-9 | - | - | TRBJ2-2
CASRSSGNTGELFF | TGTGCCAGCAGGTCTAGCGGGAACACCGGGGAGCTGTTTTTT | TRBV12-3/TRBV12-4 | many | TRBD2 | TRBJ2-2